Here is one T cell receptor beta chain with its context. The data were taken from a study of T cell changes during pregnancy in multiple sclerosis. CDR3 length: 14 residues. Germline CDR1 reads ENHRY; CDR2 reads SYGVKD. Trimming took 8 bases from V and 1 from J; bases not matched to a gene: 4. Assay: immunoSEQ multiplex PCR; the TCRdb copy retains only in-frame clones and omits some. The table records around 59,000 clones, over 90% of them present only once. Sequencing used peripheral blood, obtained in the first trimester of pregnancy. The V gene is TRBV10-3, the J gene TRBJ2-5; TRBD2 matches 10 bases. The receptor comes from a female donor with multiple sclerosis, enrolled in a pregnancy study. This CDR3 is CAIRTSGAQETQYF. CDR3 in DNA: TGTGCCATCCGAACTAGCGGGGCCCAAGAGACCCAGTACTTC.